One sample yielded the 21 T cell receptor beta chains listed below, sequenced in a study of a mutant IDH1 vaccine in newly diagnosed glioma (dated by TCRdb to the early 2020s). Library construction relied on the immunoSEQ multiplex PCR assay. This is the immuneACCESS table as TCRdb keeps it, with only in-frame sequences that have V and J called. A part of the clones is gone; compared with another copy, unresolved V genes explain less than half, and the rest is unexplained. The sample contains tens of thousands of clones, 90% to 95% of them found a single time. The ten largest clones capture around 2.4% of the sample. Per the publication, the time point label means: week 11, during vaccination. A 20-mer mutant IDH1 peptide at 300 micrograms in Montanide made up each vaccine dose, which was injected subcutaneously together with topical imiquimod. These receptors lack a known antigen. The specimen comprised PBMCs, sampled from a glioma patient whose treatment included an IDH1 peptide vaccine. These receptors were collected from a man aged 45-60 years with glioma.

This chain links TRBV5-5 with TRBJ2-1, with TRBD2 identical over 10 bases. This CDR3 has 15 residues. In germline, CDR1 is SGHKS, CDR2 YYEKEE (reference sequence). With V trimmed by 0 bases and J by 5 bases, 2 bases remained unmatched. The CDR3 nucleotides read TGTGCCAGCAGCTTGGGGAGCGGGGGGGACAATGAGCAGTTCTTC. Encoded protein: CASSLGSGGDNEQFF.

In this sample, this clone turned up once. The chain uses TRBV19 and TRBJ2-5; 11 bases agree with TRBD2. V lost 3 bases and J lost 6; bases outside the gene matches: 9. The V gene's germline CDR1 is LNHDA and CDR2 SQIVND (reference sequence). The length of the CDR3 is 16 residues. CDR3 sequence reads: CASSMNSGGVLQTQYF. The CDR3 DNA is TGTGCCAGTAGTATGAATAGCGGGGGGGTTTTACAGACCCAGTACTTC.

This sequence joins TRBV19 and TRBJ1-4; D gene unclear. This CDR3 is 11 amino acids long. The V gene lost 3 bases and the J gene lost 8 bases, with 4 bases spanning the gap. Germline-derived CDR1 and CDR2 are LNHDA and SQIVND (reference sequence). The CDR3 DNA follows: TGTGCCAGTAGTATGAAAGAAAAACTGTTTTTT. It specifies CASSMKEKLFF.

The chain recombines TRBV15 with TRBJ2-7; D not resolved. Germline lookup yields CDR1 LNHNV and CDR2 YYDKDF (reference sequence). This CDR3 spans 13 amino acids. The ends were cut back, 3 bases at V and 7 bases at J, with 13 bases in the middle. The CDR3 DNA sequence: TGTGCCACCAGCAGCGGTAGTAGTCTGGAGCAGTACTTC. The encoded protein is CATSSGSSLEQYF.

V and J are TRBV23-1 and TRBJ2-4; a possible D gene is TRBD1 (6 bases). TRBV23-1 is labeled an ORF, and its function is uncertain. The CDR3 extends over 18 amino acids. Trimming removed 0 bases at V and 0 bases at J, with 15 bases between. CDR3 nucleotide sequence: TGCGCCAGCAGTCAATCACTCACCAGGGGCTTAGCCAAAAACATTCAGTACTTC. Protein sequence: CASSQSLTRGLAKNIQYF.

This chain uses TRBV4-3 with TRBJ1-3; the D gene is possibly TRBD1 (5 bases). This CDR3 spans 13 amino acids. From germline, CDR1 is LGHNA and CDR2 YSLEER. Trimming cost V 0 bases and J 9 bases, with 9 bases left between them. CDR3: CASSQESGGTIYF. The CDR3 nucleotides are TGCGCCAGCAGCCAAGAATCTGGGGGCACCATATATTTT.

The chain links TRBV9 to TRBJ1-3; D gene unclear. The V gene's germline CDR1 is SGDLS and CDR2 YYNGEE. The CDR3 sequence is 15 residues long. Trimming left V 0 bases short and J 0 bases short, with 7 bases between. The CDR3 nucleotides read TGTGCCAGCAGCGTAGGAACAGCCTCTGGAAACACCATATATTTT. Protein product: CASSVGTASGNTIYF. Together with reference TRBV9 and TRBJ1-3, the CDR3 gives the full variable domain: DSGVTQTPKHLITATGQRVTLRCSPRSGDLSVYWYQQSLDQGLQFLIQYYNGEERAKGNILERFSAQQFPDLHSELNLSSLELGDSALYFCASSVGTASGNTIYFGEGSWLTVV.

The genes are TRBV10-2 and TRBJ2-5; 11 positions agree with TRBD2. The V and J ends lost 4 bases and 1 base, in that order; junction bases with no gene match: 2. The CDR3 is made up of 15 amino acids. Germline loops: CDR1 WSHSY, CDR2 SAAADI. The CDR3 is CASSALAGAQETQYF. As DNA, the CDR3 is TGCGCCAGCAGTGCACTAGCGGGGGCCCAAGAGACCCAGTACTTC.

The chain recombines TRBV13 with TRBJ2-7; TRBD1 matches at 11 bases. With 8 bases clipped from V and 6 bases from J, the junction kept 3 bases outside the gene matches. Germline lookup yields CDR1 PRHDT and CDR2 FYEKMQ (reference sequence). The CDR3 contains 12 residues. The CDR3 nucleotides are TGTGCCAGCGGGACAGGGGGTTCCGAGCAGTACTTC. It encodes CASGTGGSEQYF.

The chain joins TRBV7-8 to TRBJ2-1; possible D gene TRBD1, 5 bases. This CDR3 is 13 amino acids long. The germline gives CDR1 SGHVS, CDR2 FQNEAQ. The V gene lost 9 bases and the J gene lost 6 bases, with 15 bases spanning the gap. CDR3 sequence: CASRRPGFNEQFF. The CDR3 region has the DNA TGTGCCAGTCGAAGGCCAGGGTTCAATGAGCAGTTCTTC.

V and J are TRBV7-6 and TRBJ2-5, with D maybe TRBD1 (6 bases). The germline V gene has CDR1 SGHVS and CDR2 FNYEAQ. This CDR3 region has 14 residues. Trimming removed 1 base at V and 3 bases at J, with 9 bases between. The CDR3 spells CASSLDPGEETQYF. The CDR3 nucleotides are TGTGCCAGCAGCTTAGATCCAGGGGAAGAGACCCAGTACTTC.

The CDR3 is CSVGFGGENTEAFF. CDR3 nucleotide sequence: TGCAGCGTTGGTTTCGGCGGGGAGAACACTGAAGCTTTCTTT. The rearrangement links TRBV29-1 to TRBJ1-1, with unresolved D. Germline V gene lookup returns CDR1 SQVTM and CDR2 ANQGSEA. The CDR3 loop spans 14 amino acids. Trimming shortened V by 4 bases and J by 1 base, and 13 bases separated the two germline ends.

The V call is TRBV19, the J call TRBJ2-1; D is unresolved. The CDR3 runs to 13 residues. CDR1 is LNHDA and CDR2 is SQIVND in the germline V gene (reference sequence). Trimming took off 8 bases at V and 7 bases at J, with 15 bases between the two ends. CDR3 in amino acids: CASSGYLRNEQFF. Here the CDR3 DNA reads TGTGCCAGTTCAGGCTACCTAAGGAATGAGCAGTTCTTC.

This chain connects TRBV29-1 to TRBJ1-3; 7 bases line up with TRBD1. CDR1 and CDR2 (germline): SQVTM, ANQGSEA. CDR3 length: 17 amino acids. With V trimmed by 5 bases and J by 0 bases, 13 bases remained unmatched. The CDR3 bases are TGCAGCGTTCAGGGACAGCCTATGCCATTCTCTGGAAACACCATATATTTT. It yields the protein CSVQGQPMPFSGNTIYF.

The V and J genes are TRBV11-1 and TRBJ2-2; no definite D call. Germline CDR1 and CDR2: SGHAT and FQDESV (reference sequence). This CDR3 has 12 residues. V lost 5 bases, J lost 7 bases, and 8 bases lay in between. CDR3 DNA: TGTGCCAGCAGCCGAGTTGACGGGGAGCTGTTTTTT. Translated, it gives CASSRVDGELFF.

The V gene is TRBV28, the J gene TRBJ2-7; 13 bases agree with TRBD2. After removal of 8 bases from V and 6 bases from J, the junction contained 19 bases not matched to a gene. Germline lookup yields CDR1 MDHEN and CDR2 SYDVKM. CDR3 length: 18 residues. The CDR3 DNA follows: TGTGCCAGCGGCGCCTTACTAGCGGGAGGGACCGGGCCCTTCGAGCAGTACTTC. Protein: CASGALLAGGTGPFEQYF.

The chain recombines TRBV19 with TRBJ2-5; D is uncertain. V lost 6 bases and J 3 bases, leaving 11 bases between the germline ends. The CDR3 is made up of 13 amino acids. The germline CDR1 and CDR2 sequences are LNHDA and SQIVND (reference sequence). This chain's CDR3 is CASSPFRKETQYF. For the CDR3, the DNA is TGTGCCAGTAGCCCGTTTCGAAAAGAGACCCAGTACTTC.

This CDR3 reads CASSPPRQGAGNTEAFF. CDR3 DNA sequence: TGTGCCAGCTCACCACCGAGACAGGGGGCGGGGAACACTGAAGCTTTCTTT. The J gene is TRBJ1-1, the V gene TRBV18; the match to TRBD1 covers 10 bases. The germline V gene encodes CDR1 KGHSH and CDR2 LQKENI. This CDR3 is built from 17 residues. J gave up 1 base and V 0 bases, and 5 bases lay outside the gene matches.

This sequence joins TRBV5-1 and TRBJ2-5; no firm D call. The J call may be mistaken, given a closer DNA end match to TRBJ2-7. The CDR3 covers 14 residues. CDR1 and CDR2 from the germline V gene are SGHRS and YFSETQ. The CDR3 region has the DNA TGCGCCAGCAGCTCGGAACGACGCTCCTACGAGCAGTACTTC. Residues: CASSSERRSYEQYF.

This clone appeared once. This chain uses TRBV4-1 with TRBJ2-3, with D possibly being TRBD2 (5 bases). The V end lost 0 bases, the J end lost 0 bases, and 10 bases lay between the germline ends. CDR3 length: 16 residues. Germline values: CDR1 MGHRA, CDR2 YSYEKL. The CDR3 sequence: CASSQDASPSTDTQYF. For the CDR3, the DNA is TGCGCCAGCAGCCAAGATGCTAGCCCTAGCACAGATACGCAGTATTTT.

The genes are TRBV29-1 and TRBJ1-2; no firm D call. This CDR3 has 12 residues. The V end lost 0 bases, the J end lost 8 bases, and 10 bases lay between the germline ends. Germline loops: CDR1 SQVTM, CDR2 ANQGSEA. The DNA of the CDR3 is TGCAGCGTTGAAGATTCCGGTCTCGGCTACACCTTC. This codes for CSVEDSGLGYTF.